This T cell receptor beta chain was retrieved from a study of tissue T cells after allogeneic stem cell transplantation. Sequencing was performed with immunoSEQ multiplex PCR; in TCRdb, only in-frame clones are kept and a portion is missing. The profile shows about 21,000 clones, around 77% of them singletons. Regarding this clone: The listed genes are named as in mouse. Read data end 1 residue before the CDR3 end; the end is taken from the germline J gene.

CDR3 size: 15 residues. Per the germline V gene, CDR1 is GKSSPN and CDR2 is SITVG. The trim removed 0 bases at V and 1 base at J, leaving 2 bases unmatched. The chain uses TRBV31 and TRBJ2-3, with TRBD2 identical over 9 bases. The sample consisted of spleen. This clonotype originated in a female BALB/c mouse in good health. This strain has MHC haplotype H2-d. CDR3 sequence reads: CAWSLRLGGAETLYF. The CDR3 bases that were read are TGTGCCTGGAGTCTTCGACTGGGGGGTGCAGAAACGCTGTAT.